This TCR beta chain was recovered during a study of blood T cell repertoires in COVID-19. Contact with a PCR-confirmed or clinician-diagnosed COVID-19 case occurred within 2 weeks of entry. Profiling relied on immunoSEQ multiplex PCR, and the TCRdb table lists in-frame clones only, not all of them. The sample has around 200,000 clones; 70% to 90% are singletons. Regarding this clone: An end of the junction differs from the germline gene, which may be a read error.

The CDR3 contains 13 residues. Germline V lookup: CDR1 SGHTA, CDR2 FQGNSA. This TCR was recovered from a woman aged 30 to 39 who had been exposed to COVID-19. The sequenced material came from PBMCs or T cells enriched from blood (not recorded which). The chain combines TRBV7-2 with TRBJ2-4; 11 bases fit TRBD2. The CDR3 sequence is CASSPSGGTTLGF. CDR3 DNA sequence: TGTGCCAGCAGCCCTAGCGGGGGGACGACGCTGGGCTTC.